This T cell receptor (beta chain) came from a study of Ad26.COV2.S vaccination and SARS-CoV-2 variants. Assay used: immunoSEQ multiplex PCR; TCRdb lists only in-frame clones, some missing. The sample consists of about 350,000 clones, 88% of them appearing once. Between the trimmed V and J ends, which lost 2 bases and 10 bases, there was a span of 14 bases. CDR3 size: 13 residues. The germline CDR1 and CDR2 sequences are MNHEY and SVGAGI. The treatment was: around 19 received Ad26.COV2.S at low or high dose, single or two shots; a few received placebo; per-sample allocation not given. Sampling happened 63 days after the first vaccine or placebo injection. Study-level points and caveats: Using TCR breadth and depth analyses may have led to underestimated total T cell responses.

In regard to this clone: No antigen is known for it.

The starting material was peripheral blood, obtained in a trial of Ad26.COV2.S vaccine versus placebo. The V and J genes are TRBV6-5 and TRBJ1-1, with D tentatively TRBD1 (5 bases). The TCR sequence derives from a person aged 18-65 years who received the Ad26.COV2.S COVID-19 vaccine or a placebo. The CDR3 reads CASSYDFGGLAFF. Written as DNA, the CDR3 is TGTGCCAGCAGTTACGATTTTGGGGGATTAGCTTTCTTT.